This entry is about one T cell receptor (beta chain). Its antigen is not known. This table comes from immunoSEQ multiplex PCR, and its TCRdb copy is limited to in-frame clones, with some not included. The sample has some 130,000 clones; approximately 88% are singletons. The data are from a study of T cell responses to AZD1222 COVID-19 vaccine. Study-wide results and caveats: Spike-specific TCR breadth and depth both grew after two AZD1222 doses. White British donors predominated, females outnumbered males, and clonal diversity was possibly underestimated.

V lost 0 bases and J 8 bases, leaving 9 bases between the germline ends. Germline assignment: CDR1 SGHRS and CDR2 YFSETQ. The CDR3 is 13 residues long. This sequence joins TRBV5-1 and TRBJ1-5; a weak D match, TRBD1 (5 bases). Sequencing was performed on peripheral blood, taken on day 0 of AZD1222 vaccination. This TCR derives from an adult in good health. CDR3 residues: CASSLGVGEPQHF. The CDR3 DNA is TGCGCCAGCAGCTTGGGGGTAGGGGAGCCCCAGCATTTT.